A selection of T cell receptor beta chains follows, all from one sample in a study of T cells after yellow fever vaccination. Each CDR3 protein is one row after TCRdb ran MiXCR on the 5' RACE reads. The data contain under 400,000 distinct CDR3 sequences, about 12% of them singletons. Material: CD4+ T cells sorted from PBMCs, obtained 15 days after the yellow fever booster vaccination. These receptors were taken from a man aged 18 to 30 who received the YFV17D yellow fever vaccine. Each CDR3 is given with its conserved first and last residue. D genes are given only for firm matches. The size of a clone is reported for some rows only, either as once, few or many, or as a class for expanded clones.

d_gene: NA; len: 14; abundance: few; j_gene: TRBJ1-5; v_gene: TRBV20-1; CDR3aa: CSARGPGENQPQHF; CDR3nt: TGCAGTGCTAGAGGCCCAGGGGAGAATCAGCCCCAGCATTTT
d_gene: NA; len: 13; abundance: few; j_gene: TRBJ2-1; v_gene: TRBV19; CDR3aa: CASSVTGTLWQFF; CDR3nt: TGTGCCAGTAGTGTCACAGGGACCTTGTGGCAGTTCTTC
d_gene: NA; len: 15; abundance: NA; j_gene: TRBJ1-2; v_gene: TRBV4-1; CDR3aa: CASSQVGRPADGYTF; CDR3nt: TGCGCCAGCAGCCAAGTGGGCCGTCCGGCGGATGGCTACACCTTC
d_gene: TRBD1; len: 15; abundance: few; j_gene: TRBJ2-2; v_gene: TRBV6-2/TRBV6-3; CDR3aa: CATRPGTENTGELFF; CDR3nt: TGTGCCACCCGACCCGGGACAGAGAACACCGGGGAGCTGTTTTTT
d_gene: NA; len: 16; abundance: NA; j_gene: TRBJ2-1; v_gene: TRBV5-1; CDR3aa: CASSLASGPGGREQFF; CDR3nt: TGCGCCAGCAGCTTGGCCTCGGGCCCCGGAGGAAGGGAGCAGTTCTTC
d_gene: NA; len: 13; abundance: few; j_gene: TRBJ1-1; v_gene: TRBV4-3; CDR3aa: CASSLRGSTEAFF; CDR3nt: TGCGCCAGCAGCCTCAGGGGTAGCACTGAAGCTTTCTTT
d_gene: NA; len: 15; abundance: few; j_gene: TRBJ1-1; v_gene: TRBV7-8; CDR3aa: CASSERVGGYTEAFF; CDR3nt: TGTGCCAGCAGCGAACGTGTCGGGGGATACACTGAAGCTTTCTTT
d_gene: NA; len: 11; abundance: NA; j_gene: TRBJ1-1; v_gene: TRBV20-1; CDR3aa: CSARDNREAFF; CDR3nt: TGCAGTGCTAGAGATAACCGTGAAGCTTTCTTT
d_gene: NA; len: 13; abundance: few; j_gene: TRBJ2-1; v_gene: TRBV25-1; CDR3aa: CASSESSGPLGFF; CDR3nt: TGTGCCAGCAGTGAATCGAGCGGTCCCCTGGGGTTCTTC
d_gene: NA; len: 13; abundance: NA; j_gene: TRBJ2-3; v_gene: TRBV7-2; CDR3aa: CASSFGWERGQYF; CDR3nt: TGTGCCAGCAGCTTCGGTTGGGAGCGCGGGCAGTATTTT
d_gene: NA; len: 14; abundance: few; j_gene: TRBJ2-7; v_gene: TRBV11-2; CDR3aa: CASSPHEALGEQYF; CDR3nt: TGTGCCAGCAGCCCGCATGAGGCCCTGGGCGAGCAGTACTTC
d_gene: NA; len: 16; abundance: NA; j_gene: TRBJ2-6; v_gene: TRBV12-3/TRBV12-4; CDR3aa: CASSSNEASGANVLTF; CDR3nt: TGTGCCAGCAGTTCCAACGAAGCCTCTGGGGCCAACGTCCTGACTTTC
d_gene: TRBD1; len: 16; abundance: NA; j_gene: TRBJ2-2; v_gene: TRBV6-6; CDR3aa: CASRDNRGRDTGELFF; CDR3nt: TGTGCCAGCAGGGATAACAGGGGGCGCGACACCGGGGAGCTGTTTTTT
d_gene: TRBD2; len: 15; abundance: few; j_gene: TRBJ2-3; v_gene: TRBV2; CDR3aa: CASSSTSGVTDTQYF; CDR3nt: TGTGCCAGCAGTTCCACTAGCGGGGTAACCGATACGCAGTATTTT
d_gene: NA; len: 13; abundance: NA; j_gene: TRBJ1-2; v_gene: TRBV2; CDR3aa: CASSDDINYGYTF; CDR3nt: TGTGCCAGCAGCGACGACATTAACTATGGCTACACCTTC
d_gene: TRBD2; len: 16; abundance: NA; j_gene: TRBJ2-3; v_gene: TRBV9; CDR3aa: CASSVRVTSGRSTQYF; CDR3nt: TGTGCCAGCAGCGTTAGAGTGACTAGCGGAAGGTCTACGCAGTATTTT
d_gene: NA; len: 16; abundance: NA; j_gene: TRBJ2-3; v_gene: TRBV7-2; CDR3aa: CASSLVTGLSPHTQYF; CDR3nt: TGTGCCAGCAGCTTAGTTACGGGACTCTCCCCTCATACGCAGTATTTT
d_gene: NA; len: 13; abundance: few; j_gene: TRBJ1-2; v_gene: TRBV12-3/TRBV12-4; CDR3aa: CASSSGIRGGYTF; CDR3nt: TGTGCCAGCAGTTCGGGCATCAGGGGTGGCTACACCTTC
d_gene: NA; len: 16; abundance: NA; j_gene: TRBJ2-6; v_gene: TRBV12-3/TRBV12-4; CDR3aa: CASSPGGGWGANVLTF; CDR3nt: TGTGCCAGCAGTCCAGGGGGGGGATGGGGGGCCAACGTCCTGACTTTC
d_gene: NA; len: 15; abundance: few; j_gene: TRBJ1-5; v_gene: TRBV12-3/TRBV12-4; CDR3aa: CASSRTGTVLRAQHF; CDR3nt: TGTGCCAGCAGCCGGACCGGGACTGTCCTTCGGGCCCAGCATTTT
d_gene: NA; len: 14; abundance: NA; j_gene: TRBJ1-6; v_gene: TRBV12-3/TRBV12-4; CDR3aa: CASSLRGGDSPLHF; CDR3nt: TGTGCCAGCAGCCTTCGGGGGGGCGATTCACCCCTCCACTTT
d_gene: NA; len: 14; abundance: few; j_gene: TRBJ2-1; v_gene: TRBV11-3; CDR3aa: CASSLGRGSDEQFF; CDR3nt: TGTGCCAGCAGCTTAGGTAGGGGATCGGATGAGCAGTTCTTC
d_gene: TRBD1; len: 14; abundance: few; j_gene: TRBJ1-5; v_gene: TRBV2; CDR3aa: CASSTGEGNQPQHF; CDR3nt: TGTGCCAGCAGTACAGGGGAGGGCAATCAGCCCCAGCATTTT
d_gene: TRBD2; len: 16; abundance: few; j_gene: TRBJ2-3; v_gene: TRBV27; CDR3aa: CASTLTSGGAGDTQYF; CDR3nt: TGTGCCAGCACCCTGACTAGCGGGGGGGCCGGAGATACGCAGTATTTT
d_gene: NA; len: 14; abundance: few; j_gene: TRBJ1-2; v_gene: TRBV5-4; CDR3aa: CASNLGIDSDGYTF; CDR3nt: TGTGCCAGCAACTTGGGCATTGATTCGGATGGCTACACCTTC
d_gene: TRBD2; len: 18; abundance: NA; j_gene: TRBJ2-1; v_gene: TRBV5-1; CDR3aa: CASSVRLAAFRNYNEQFF; CDR3nt: TGCGCCAGCAGCGTTCGGCTAGCGGCGTTCAGGAATTACAATGAGCAGTTCTTC
d_gene: NA; len: 14; abundance: many; j_gene: TRBJ2-3; v_gene: TRBV10-3; CDR3aa: CATRGDGPLGTQYF; CDR3nt: TGTGCCACCAGGGGGGACGGACCCCTCGGTACGCAGTATTTT
d_gene: TRBD1; len: 14; abundance: few; j_gene: TRBJ1-5; v_gene: TRBV27; CDR3aa: CASARQGDDQPQHF; CDR3nt: TGTGCCAGTGCTCGACAGGGCGACGATCAGCCCCAGCATTTT